This T cell receptor beta chain was recorded in a study of PD-1 blockade in classical Hodgkin lymphoma. Study-level points and caveats: Repertoire difference causes, possibly disease activity or prior therapy, remain undefined. The study reported lower baseline TCR diversity in newly diagnosed patients than in healthy donors.

As to this clone: No antigen is known for it. One junction end disagrees with the germline gene, perhaps due to a read error.

The data were produced by immunoSEQ multiplex PCR, yet TCRdb's version contains in-frame clones alone and is incomplete. Of almost 20,000 clones listed, over 75% were seen once; the top ten hold under 1.5%. Specified time point: newly diagnosed, previously untreated cHL patient sample. Thawed PBMCs yielded CD4+ T cells through magnetic negative selection. Newly diagnosed, untreated classical Hodgkin lymphoma PBMCs served as comparison. Per germline, CDR1 SSHAT and CDR2 FNYEAQ (reference sequence). The CDR3 spans 15 residues. This TCR was recovered from a human donor with classical Hodgkin lymphoma. This chain joins TRBV7-7 and TRBJ2-5; a weak D match, TRBD2 (5 bases). The specimen sequenced was CD4+ T cells from blood. CDR3 DNA sequence: TGTGCTAGCAGCCCGAATCTCAGCGGACAAGAGACCCAGTACTTC. Residues: CASSPNLSGQETQYF.